A selection of T cell receptor beta chains follows, all from one sample in a study of technical replicates of blood from several donors. Method: immunoSEQ multiplex PCR; TCRdb's copy keeps in-frame clones and lacks some. The sample shows roughly 66,000 clones, around 88% of them seen only once. Material for sequencing was PBMCs. These TCRs come from a human donor in good health. Some clones in this sample may be carry-over from other donors' samples. Each CDR3 is given with its conserved first and last residue. The D gene is left open where the match is weak. Clone size, where shown, is once, few, many, or a class for clones that have expanded.

j_call clone_size v_call d_call cdr3_aa cdr3_nt
TRBJ2-1 NA TRBV13 NA CASSSTYNEQFF TGTGCCAGCAGCTCGACTTACAATGAGCAGTTCTTC
TRBJ2-2 NA TRBV9 NA CASSSLRGVTGELFF TGTGCCAGCAGCTCCCTCAGGGGGGTCACCGGGGAGCTGTTTTTT
TRBJ2-7 NA TRBV4-1 NA CASSSLPPYEQYF TGCGCCAGCAGCAGCCTGCCCCCCTACGAGCAGTACTTC
TRBJ2-5 NA TRBV30 NA CAWSVLRETQYF TGTGCCTGGAGTGTACTCCGAGAGACCCAGTACTTC
TRBJ2-2 NA TRBV9 TRBD1 CASSSYRDSRAGELFF TGTGCCAGCAGCTCATACCGGGACAGCCGAGCCGGGGAGCTGTTTTTT
TRBJ2-2 few TRBV5-1 TRBD1 CASSTTGTEWELFF TGCGCCAGCAGCACGACCGGGACAGAATGGGAGCTGTTTTTT
TRBJ1-2 few TRBV4-3 NA CASSPTGYTLEGYTF TGCGCCAGCAGCCCGACAGGCTACACATTAGAGGGCTACACCTTC
TRBJ2-2 NA TRBV7-3 TRBD2 CASRTSSNTGELFF TGTGCCAGCAGGACTAGCTCTAACACCGGGGAGCTGTTTTTT
TRBJ1-2 NA TRBV7-2 NA CASSLYSGGYTF TGTGCCAGCAGCTTATACTCGGGTGGCTACACCTTC
TRBJ1-2 NA TRBV5-1 NA CASSLGGRRNYGYTF TGCGCCAGCAGCTTGGGCGGCCGGCGGAACTATGGCTACACCTTC
TRBJ2-5 NA TRBV5-1 TRBD1 CASRQGQVETQYF TGCGCCAGCAGACAGGGACAGGTAGAGACCCAGTACTTC
TRBJ2-3 NA TRBV7-9 TRBD2 CASSLSSGRRGTDTQYF TGTGCCAGCAGCTTATCGAGCGGGAGGAGGGGCACAGATACGCAGTATTTT
TRBJ2-5 NA TRBV7-2 NA CASSSSRDPWETQYF TGTGCCAGCAGCTCTTCCCGGGATCCCTGGGAGACCCAGTACTTC
TRBJ1-1 NA TRBV4-3 NA CASSRVESARTEAFF TGCGCCAGCAGCCGAGTAGAGTCAGCGCGGACTGAAGCTTTCTTT
TRBJ2-2 NA TRBV9 TRBD2 CASSGASGSTGELFF TGTGCCAGCAGCGGAGCTAGCGGGAGCACCGGGGAGCTGTTTTTT
TRBJ1-5 NA TRBV27 NA CASSTRGQPQHF TGTGCCAGCAGTACAAGGGGGCAGCCCCAGCATTTT
TRBJ2-7 NA TRBV19 NA CASSLHRVPSTYEQYF TGTGCCAGTAGTCTCCACAGGGTTCCGTCAACCTACGAGCAGTACTTC
TRBJ2-7 NA TRBV27 NA CASSLYLVRSPYEQYF TGTGCCAGCAGTCTATATCTAGTACGTTCTCCCTACGAGCAGTACTTC
TRBJ2-7 NA TRBV27 TRBD1 CASSLDRGGYEQYF TGTGCCAGCAGTTTAGACAGGGGTGGGTACGAGCAGTACTTC
TRBJ1-5 NA TRBV16 NA CASSQSAGGQPQHF TGTGCCAGCAGCCAATCGGCGGGAGGACAGCCCCAGCATTTT
TRBJ1-1 NA TRBV5-1 NA CASSLGAGWDTEAFF TGCGCCAGCAGCTTGGGGGCAGGGTGGGACACTGAAGCTTTCTTT
TRBJ2-5 NA TRBV5-1 NA CASSLKDSQETQYF TGCGCCAGCAGCTTGAAAGACTCCCAAGAGACCCAGTACTTC
TRBJ2-1 NA TRBV2 TRBD2 CASSSSGNDNEQFF TGTGCCAGCAGTTCTAGCGGGAACGACAATGAGCAGTTCTTC
TRBJ2-7 NA TRBV2 TRBD1 CASRAGTGVYEQYF TGTGCCAGCAGAGCCGGGACAGGGGTGTACGAGCAGTACTTC
TRBJ1-1 NA TRBV7-2 NA CASSQGGQDMNTEAFF TGTGCCAGCAGCCAAGGAGGGCAAGACATGAACACTGAAGCTTTCTTT
TRBJ2-2 NA TRBV7-6 NA CASSFRGLANTGELFF TGTGCCAGCAGCTTTCGCGGACTCGCGAACACCGGGGAGCTGTTTTTT
TRBJ2-2 once TRBV7-3 TRBD2 CASSPYGGGAGELFF TGTGCCAGCAGCCCTTACGGGGGAGGGGCCGGGGAGCTGTTTTTT
TRBJ2-3 NA TRBV19 TRBD2 CASSRGASGGIADTQYF TGTGCCAGTAGTAGGGGGGCTAGCGGGGGTATAGCAGATACGCAGTATTTT
TRBJ2-7 NA TRBV4-3 NA CASSQDLRTLYEQYF TGCGCCAGCAGCCAAGATCTCCGGACTCTCTACGAGCAGTACTTC
TRBJ1-2 NA TRBV9 NA CASSDWIVLPEGYTF TGTGCCAGCAGCGACTGGATAGTCCTCCCGGAGGGCTACACCTTC
TRBJ2-7 NA TRBV5-1 NA CASNSLAGQYYEQYF TGCGCCAGCAACTCACTCGCCGGACAGTACTACGAGCAGTACTTC
TRBJ1-5 NA TRBV7-9 TRBD1 CASSSGQGKENQPQHF TGTGCCAGCAGCTCTGGACAGGGAAAGGAAAATCAGCCCCAGCATTTT
TRBJ2-1 NA TRBV9 NA CASSQGAGSYNEQFF TGTGCCAGCAGCCAGGGAGCGGGCTCCTACAATGAGCAGTTCTTC
TRBJ2-7 NA TRBV7-9 NA CASSPRQEDEQYF TGTGCCAGCAGCCCTCGACAGGAGGACGAGCAGTACTTC
TRBJ2-2 NA TRBV5-4 NA CASSSLLTSTGELFF TGTGCCAGCAGCTCGCTACTGACTAGCACCGGGGAGCTGTTTTTT
TRBJ2-2 NA TRBV7-2 NA CASSRQRSTGELFF TGTGCCAGCAGCAGACAGAGGAGCACCGGGGAGCTGTTTTTT
TRBJ2-2 NA TRBV10-3 NA CAISEGPTSWGELFF TGTGCCATCAGTGAGGGGCCCACTTCATGGGGGGAGCTGTTTTTT
TRBJ1-1 NA TRBV4-1 TRBD1 CASSHNRGVNTEAFF TGCGCCAGCAGCCACAACAGGGGGGTTAACACTGAAGCTTTCTTT
TRBJ2-5 NA TRBV6-6 TRBD2 CASTFAGGQGETQYF TGTGCCAGCACCTTTGCGGGGGGGCAAGGAGAGACCCAGTACTTC
TRBJ1-5 NA TRBV5-1 TRBD1 CASSLTGGNQPQHF TGCGCCAGCAGCCTTACAGGGGGCAATCAGCCCCAGCATTTT
TRBJ2-7 NA TRBV6-6 NA CASSTPGLGAGEQYF TGTGCCAGCAGCACCCCGGGACTTGGGGCCGGGGAGCAGTACTTC
TRBJ1-2 NA TRBV18 NA CASSPSGDGYTF TGTGCCAGCTCACCGTCAGGGGACGGCTACACCTTC
TRBJ2-3 NA TRBV5-6 NA CASSSRFHTDTQYF TGTGCCAGCAGCTCGCGGTTCCACACAGATACGCAGTATTTT